This record covers a single T cell receptor beta chain. Its target is unknown. The PCR used 60 Vbeta and 13 Jbeta primers. Profiling relied on immunoSEQ multiplex PCR, and the TCRdb table lists in-frame clones only, not all of them. The sample consists of 120,000 or so clones, roughly 87% of them appearing once. In nominal health when sampled, donors likely had unrecorded immune exposures nonetheless. The CDR3 sequence is 14 residues long. Trimming left V 1 base short and J 11 bases short, with 18 bases between. CDR1 and CDR2 (germline): SGHRS, YFSETQ. This entry comes from a study of cytomegalovirus exposure and HLA in healthy donors. General study findings and limits: TCR beta V segments were, for the most part, productive about 87% or about 30% of the time in an earlier analysis. In a later analysis, common viral pathogens appeared linked to several of the most significant clusters. In a later analysis, DRB1 alleles had the most associated TCRs; HLA-C alleles the fewest.

The clonotype comes from a young woman in good health and CMV-seronegative. The sequenced material came from PBMCs. The chain links TRBV5-1 to TRBJ2-5; unclear D gene. CDR3 loop: CASSLSQPPVEQYF. The CDR3 DNA follows: TGCGCCAGCAGCTTGAGCCAGCCCCCTGTGGAGCAGTACTTC.